The rows below give T cell receptor beta chains drawn from one sample of a study of cytomegalovirus exposure and HLA in healthy donors. Method: immunoSEQ multiplex PCR; TCRdb's copy keeps in-frame clones and lacks some. Here the sample spans fewer than 250,000 clones, around 79% being singletons. Sequenced sample: PBMCs. Every receptor here comes from a man aged 18-30 years in good health and CMV-seronegative. Each CDR3 is given with its conserved first and last residue. Fields, in order: J gene, clone size, V gene, D gene, CDR3 DNA, CDR3 protein. The D gene is left open where the match is weak. A row's size may be missing; if present it is once, few, many or a size class.

TRBJ2-2 | - | TRBV2 | TRBD1 | TGTGCCAAGGACAGGGGGCCCAAGAACACCGGGGAGCTGTTTTTT | CAKDRGPKNTGELFF
TRBJ2-4 | few | TRBV15 | - | TGTGCCACCAGCAGAGATCCGCAGGGGTTAGCCAAAAACATTCAGTACTTC | CATSRDPQGLAKNIQYF
TRBJ2-1 | - | TRBV18 | - | TGTGCCAGCTCACCCACCAGGGATAACGATGAGCAGTTCTTC | CASSPTRDNDEQFF
TRBJ2-2 | once | TRBV27 | TRBD2 | TGTGCCAGCAGGAAGGACTTAGCGGGAGTAGGAACCGGGGAGCTGTTTTTT | CASRKDLAGVGTGELFF
TRBJ2-1 | - | TRBV27 | - | TGTGCCAGCAGTTTACCAGGGTTGGGGTACAATGAGCAGTTCTTC | CASSLPGLGYNEQFF
TRBJ1-1 | - | TRBV7-2 | TRBD1 | TGTGCCAGCAGCTTCCTGACAGGGGGCAAGTCAAACACTGAAGCTTTCTTT | CASSFLTGGKSNTEAFF
TRBJ1-1 | - | TRBV30 | - | TGTGCCTGGAGTACCCCACGGCAGGGCACTGAAGCTTTCTTT | CAWSTPRQGTEAFF
TRBJ1-6 | - | TRBV7-2 | TRBD1 | TGTGCCAGCAGCTTCGGACAGGGAGTCTCACCCCTCCACTTT | CASSFGQGVSPLHF
TRBJ2-2 | - | TRBV30 | - | TGTGCCTGGAGTCGACAGAACACCGGGGAGCTGTTTTTT | CAWSRQNTGELFF
TRBJ2-7 | - | TRBV10-3 | TRBD1 | TGTGCCACCTGGGACAGCGATACCTACGAGCAGTACTTC | CATWDSDTYEQYF
TRBJ2-7 | - | TRBV5-1 | TRBD2 | TGCGCCAGCAGCTTGGTGGCGGGAGCCTACGAGCAGTACTTC | CASSLVAGAYEQYF
TRBJ2-7 | - | TRBV4-2 | - | TGTGCCAGCAGCTTCTCCAAGAGCTCCTACGAGCAGTACTTC | CASSFSKSSYEQYF
TRBJ2-1 | once | TRBV13 | - | TGTGCCAGCAGCGCAGGACAGTGGGAGTACAATGAGCAGTTCTTC | CASSAGQWEYNEQFF
TRBJ2-1 | - | TRBV28 | TRBD2 | TGTGCCAGCAGTTTGCCCGGTAGTAGCGGGAGGACTGAGCAGTTCTTC | CASSLPGSSGRTEQFF
TRBJ2-2 | - | TRBV5-4 | - | TGTGCCAGCAGTCGGAGGGACTCCCGCAACACCGGGGAGCTGTTTTTT | CASSRRDSRNTGELFF
TRBJ2-4 | - | TRBV5-6 | TRBD2 | TGTGCCAGCAGCTCAAGTAGCGGGGACAAAAACATTCAGTACTTC | CASSSSSGDKNIQYF
TRBJ2-5 | - | TRBV5-6 | TRBD1 | TGTGCCAGCAGCTTAATTCTCGGGACAGGTGAAGAGACCCAGTACTTC | CASSLILGTGEETQYF
TRBJ1-4 | - | TRBV6-5 | - | TGTGCCAGCAGTTCAGGGTCTACTAATGAAAAACTGTTTTTT | CASSSGSTNEKLFF
TRBJ2-7 | - | TRBV28 | - | TGTGCCAGCGGTACTAGCTACGAGCAGTACTTC | CASGTSYEQYF
TRBJ2-6 | - | TRBV9 | - | TGTGCCAGCAGCGTAGACGGGTGGGCTGGGGCCAACGTCCTGACTTTC | CASSVDGWAGANVLTF
TRBJ2-3 | - | TRBV6-6 | - | TGTGCCAGCAGTCAAGGTACAGGCACAGATACGCAGTATTTT | CASSQGTGTDTQYF
TRBJ1-1 | once | TRBV19 | - | TGTGCCAGTAGTCCCCAGGCAATGGTTACTGAAGCTTTCTTT | CASSPQAMVTEAFF
TRBJ1-1 | few | TRBV9 | TRBD1 | TGTGCCAGCAGCCCTCCGGGACAGGGAGCGAACACTGAAGCTTTCTTT | CASSPPGQGANTEAFF
TRBJ2-7 | once | TRBV7-6 | - | TGTGCCAGCAGCTTAGCGGGCAGGGGACCTCCCGACGAGCAGTACTTC | CASSLAGRGPPDEQYF
TRBJ2-5 | - | TRBV18 | - | TGTGCCAGCTCACCGGACAGTTCGGAAGAGACCCAGTACTTC | CASSPDSSEETQYF
TRBJ2-5 | - | TRBV6-6 | - | TGTGCCAGCAGTTACCTCCTAACAGAGACCCAGTACTTC | CASSYLLTETQYF
TRBJ2-1 | once | TRBV6-5 | TRBD2 | TGTGCCAGCAGCCGACTAGCGGCCCCCTTGAATGAGCAGTTCTTC | CASSRLAAPLNEQFF
TRBJ1-2 | - | TRBV21-1 | - | TGTGCCAGCAGCCCCGACAGGGTCTATGGCTACACCTTC | CASSPDRVYGYTF
TRBJ2-5 | - | TRBV11-3 | TRBD2 | TGTGCCAGCAGCTTAGGATCGACTAGCGGGGCGGAGACCCAGTACTTC | CASSLGSTSGAETQYF
TRBJ2-7 | - | TRBV19 | TRBD2 | TGTGCCAGTAGATACGCGGCGGGAGTTCACTACGAGCAGTACTTC | CASRYAAGVHYEQYF
TRBJ2-6 | - | TRBV5-4 | - | TGTGCCAGCAGGCTTGCGGGCGCCGGGGCCAACGTCCTGACTTTC | CASRLAGAGANVLTF
TRBJ1-5 | once | TRBV19 | - | TGTGCCAGCGCCGGGACGGGAGATCAGCCCCAGCATTTT | CASAGTGDQPQHF
TRBJ2-5 | - | TRBV4-2 | TRBD1 | TGTGCCAGCAGCCAAGATGGGACAGGTTCTCAAGAGACCCAGTACTTC | CASSQDGTGSQETQYF